The 23 T cell receptor beta chains in this list originate from one sample, sequenced in a study of T cells in narcolepsy. Assay used: immunoSEQ multiplex PCR; TCRdb lists only in-frame clones, some missing. The sample consists of 34,000 or so clones, 79% of them appearing once. The sequencing input was memory (CD45RA-) CD4+ T cells from blood. All receptors derive from a human donor in good health.

The chain uses TRBV5-1 and TRBJ2-2; TRBD1 matches 10 bases. V lost 7 bases and J lost 6; bases outside the gene matches: 6. The length of the CDR3 is 14 residues. Per germline, CDR1 SGHRS and CDR2 YFSETQ. DNA for the CDR3: TGCGCCAGCCGGGACAGGGGTAGTTCCGGGGAGCTGTTTTTT. As protein: CASRDRGSSGELFF. Full variable domain (outside the CDR3, taken from reference TRBV5-1 and TRBJ2-2): KAGVTQTPRYLIKTRGQQVTLSCSPISGHRSVSWYQQTPGQGLQFLFEYFSETQRNKGNFPGRFSGRQFSNSRSEMNVSTLELGDSALYLCASRDRGSSGELFFGEGSRLTVL.

This clone appeared a few times. This chain links TRBV10-3 with TRBJ2-7, with D perhaps TRBD1 (6 bases). Between the trimmed V and J ends, which lost 10 bases and 3 bases, there was a span of 10 bases. The CDR3 sequence is 11 residues long. CDR1 and CDR2 (germline): ENHRY, SYGVKD. The CDR3 DNA sequence: TGTGCCACCGTAGGGGGCTACGAGCAGTACTTC. Translated: CATVGGYEQYF.

The gene calls are TRBV5-1 and TRBJ2-5; TRBD1 agrees at 8 bases. The ends lost 1 base at V and 4 bases at J; junction bases unmatched: 6. Germline V lookup: CDR1 SGHRS, CDR2 YFSETQ. The CDR3 has 15 amino acids. The CDR3 region has the DNA TGCGCCAGCAGCTTGAACAGGGGGGAAGGAGAGACCCAGTACTTC. Translated, it gives CASSLNRGEGETQYF.

For the CDR3, the DNA is TGCGCCAGCAGCCGCCCAGGGGGCGCGGTAGCTAATGAGCAGTTCTTC. Translating gives CASSRPGGAVANEQFF. The chain uses TRBV4-1 and TRBJ2-1; 8 bases match TRBD1. Germline V CDR1 and CDR2: MGHRA, YSYEKL. CDR3 length equals 16 residues. The trim removed 4 bases at V and 7 bases at J, leaving 12 bases unmatched.

This clone was detected a few times. This rearrangement joins TRBV6-6 to TRBJ2-7; 7 nucleotides match TRBD1. CDR1 and CDR2 from the germline V gene are MNHNY and SVGAGI (reference sequence). This CDR3 is 14 amino acids long. V was pared by 6 bases and J by 0 bases, with 5 bases of the junction left unmatched. In DNA form, the CDR3 reads TGTGCCAGCAGGCGCCGGGACAGCTCCTACGAGCAGTACTTC. It yields the protein CASRRRDSSYEQYF.

The chain uses TRBV6-1 and TRBJ1-1, with D uncertain. The V gene lost 11 bases and the J gene lost 1 base, with 17 bases spanning the gap. The CDR3 covers 14 residues. Germline loops: CDR1 MNHNS, CDR2 SASEGT. Here the CDR3 DNA reads TGTGCCTTGGCCCTCGGGGTGGAGAACACTGAAGCTTTCTTT. This sequence encodes CALALGVENTEAFF.

The chain is built from TRBV6-1 and TRBJ2-3; 8 bases align to TRBD2. The J segment lost 1 base and the V segment lost 3 bases, leaving 6 bases of the junction unmatched. The V gene's germline CDR1 is MNHNS and CDR2 SASEGT. This CDR3 has 16 amino acids. This CDR3 reads CASSDGAGAGTDTQYF. The CDR3 DNA is TGTGCCAGCAGTGATGGAGCGGGAGCTGGCACAGATACGCAGTATTTT.

This chain uses TRBV19 with TRBJ2-1, with 13 bases matching TRBD2. This CDR3 region has 16 residues. Germline CDR1 reads LNHDA; CDR2 reads SQIVND (reference sequence). J gave up 6 bases and V 5 bases, and 7 bases lay outside the gene matches. CDR3 nucleotide sequence: TGTGCCAGTAGTGTATGGACTAGCGGGAGTGGCAATGAGCAGTTCTTC. Its translation: CASSVWTSGSGNEQFF.

The gene calls are TRBV6-5 and TRBJ1-2; D possibly corresponds to TRBD1 (5 bases). The V gene's germline CDR1 is MNHEY and CDR2 SVGAGI. With 5 bases removed from V and 4 bases from J, the gap between germline ends came to 14 bases. The CDR3 length is 14 residues. CDR3 residues: CASSGDPEIYGYTF. DNA for the CDR3: TGTGCCAGCAGTGGGGACCCCGAGATCTATGGCTACACCTTC.

The V call is TRBV18, the J call TRBJ1-5; no reliable D call. The CDR3 length is 15 residues. Trimming took off 5 bases at V and 5 bases at J, with 16 bases between the two ends. CDR1 KGHSH and CDR2 LQKENI come from the germline V gene. The CDR3 loop reads CASSSLSARDQPQHF. CDR3 in DNA: TGTGCCAGCTCATCGCTTTCGGCCCGCGATCAGCCCCAGCATTTT.

V is TRBV25-1 and J is TRBJ1-1; D unresolved. The V end was cut by 4 bases, the J end by 6 bases, with 15 bases between. The CDR3 is 14 amino acids. The germline V gene has CDR1 MGHDK and CDR2 SYGVNS. CDR3 coding DNA: TGTGCCAGCAGTGGGATAGGGCCCCTAGCTGAAGCTTTCTTT. This encodes CASSGIGPLAEAFF. Combining the CDR3 with reference TRBV25-1 and TRBJ1-1 gives the whole variable domain EADIYQTPRYLVIGTGKKITLECSQTMGHDKMYWYQQDPGMELHLIHYSYGVNSTEKGDLSSESTVSRIRTEHFPLTLESARPSHTSQYLCASSGIGPLAEAFFGQGTRLTVV.

The rearrangement joins TRBV30 to TRBJ1-5; D gene unclear. V was cut by 1 base and J by 3 bases, with 10 bases left in between. Germline CDR1 reads GTSNPN; CDR2 reads SVGIG (reference sequence). The CDR3 is 14 amino acids. CDR3 residues: CAWSAGGFNQPQHF. Here the CDR3 DNA reads TGTGCCTGGAGTGCAGGCGGATTCAATCAGCCCCAGCATTTT.

As regards this clone: The junction departs from the called germline gene at one end, perhaps through a read error. This CDR3 reads CASSLTGRRLYF. The CDR3 DNA follows: TGTGCCAGCAGCCTAACAGGGAGAAGGCTGTATTTT. The rearrangement links TRBV7-3 to TRBJ2-3; the D gene is possibly TRBD1 (6 bases). Per the germline V gene, CDR1 is SGHTA and CDR2 is FQGTGA. The CDR3 has 12 residues.

This clone was picked up one time. The chain carries TRBV30 and TRBJ2-7; 9 nucleotides agree with TRBD2. Trimming cost V 0 bases and J 3 bases; bases outside gene matches: 0. This CDR3 has 13 residues. CDR1 and CDR2 (germline): GTSNPN, SVGIG (reference sequence). CDR3 amino acids: CAWSVAGGYEQYF. CDR3 nucleotides: TGTGCCTGGAGTGTAGCGGGAGGCTACGAGCAGTACTTC.

This clone was detected only a few times. The CDR3 nucleotides are TGCGCCAGCAGCTCTCCTACGGCTGGTACTGAAGCTTTCTTT. Its translation: CASSSPTAGTEAFF. This chain uses TRBV4-1 with TRBJ1-1; D is uncertain. This CDR3 spans 14 amino acids. Per germline, CDR1 MGHRA and CDR2 YSYEKL. Between the trimmed V and J ends, which lost 5 bases and 5 bases, there was a span of 15 bases.

The V gene is TRBV7-6, the J gene TRBJ2-7; D is unresolved. Trimming stripped 7 bases from V and 7 bases from J, with 17 bases between. This CDR3 is 13 amino acids long. The germline CDR1 and CDR2 sequences are SGHVS and FNYEAQ. CDR3 loop: CASTLETKGEQYF. In DNA, the CDR3 is TGTGCCAGCACCCTAGAAACCAAGGGAGAGCAGTACTTC.

This clone came up a few times. The chain carries TRBV12-5 and TRBJ1-4, with a tentative D call TRBD1 (5 bases). The germline V gene encodes CDR1 LGHNT and CDR2 FRNRAP. The CDR3 consists of 14 residues. V was cut by 7 bases and J by 5 bases, with 14 bases left in between. DNA of the CDR3: TGTGCTAGTGCCCCGGAGGGACTCAATGAAAAACTGTTTTTT. This encodes CASAPEGLNEKLFF.

This clone was picked up a small number of times. The V and J genes are TRBV5-1 and TRBJ2-1, with TRBD1 matching over 7 bases. Germline lookup yields CDR1 SGHRS and CDR2 YFSETQ. V was clipped by 4 bases and J by 2 bases; unmatched bases: 6. CDR3 size: 15 residues. The CDR3 DNA reads TGCGCCAGCAGCGCCCTACAGGGGACCTACAATGAGCAGTTCTTC. Amino acid sequence: CASSALQGTYNEQFF. Variable domain in full (rest from reference TRBV5-1 and TRBJ2-1): KAGVTQTPRYLIKTRGQQVTLSCSPISGHRSVSWYQQTPGQGLQFLFEYFSETQRNKGNFPGRFSGRQFSNSRSEMNVSTLELGDSALYLCASSALQGTYNEQFFGPGTRLTVL.

The rearrangement joins TRBV5-1 to TRBJ2-3; TRBD2 agrees at 8 bases. Per the germline V gene, CDR1 is SGHRS and CDR2 is YFSETQ. The V segment lost 7 bases and the J segment 1 base; nucleotides outside the gene matches: 14. There are 17 residues in the CDR3. The CDR3 here is CASRIREGRMGTDTQYF. CDR3 nucleotide sequence: TGCGCCAGCCGAATTCGGGAGGGCCGCATGGGCACAGATACGCAGTATTTT.

There are a few counts of this clone. CDR3 nucleotides: TGTGCCATCAGCCCGGGCGAAGGGAAAACAGATACGCAGTATTTT. The encoded protein is CAISPGEGKTDTQYF. V and J are TRBV10-3 and TRBJ2-3; D remains unclear. The germline V and J ends were trimmed by 6 bases and 3 bases, with 16 bases remaining between them. The CDR3 spans 15 residues. The germline V gene has CDR1 ENHRY and CDR2 SYGVKD.

The chain has TRBV4-1 and TRBJ2-1; no clear D gene. The CDR3 runs 15 residues. CDR1 MGHRA and CDR2 YSYEKL come from the germline V gene. The germline V and J ends were trimmed by 6 bases and 1 base, with 13 bases remaining between them. The CDR3 protein is CASRTDPPSYNEQFF. The CDR3 DNA follows: TGCGCCAGCAGAACTGATCCGCCATCCTACAATGAGCAGTTCTTC.

The V call is TRBV11-2, the J call TRBJ1-4; 8 bases agree with TRBD1. The germline V gene encodes CDR1 SGHAT and CDR2 FQNNGV. The CDR3 spans 14 residues. V lost 4 bases, J lost 8 bases, and 6 bases stayed unmatched. Here the CDR3 DNA reads TGTGCCAGCAGCTCCGGGACAGGCGGCGAAAAACTGTTTTTT. It translates to CASSSGTGGEKLFF.

The V and J genes are TRBV27 and TRBJ2-1; maybe TRBD2 (5 bases). The germline V and J ends were trimmed by 4 bases and 3 bases, with 10 bases remaining between them. Germline values: CDR1 MNHEY, CDR2 SMNVEV (reference sequence). This CDR3 has 14 residues. Here the CDR3 DNA reads TGTGCCAGCAGTTCCTTTCGGGACTACAATGAGCAGTTCTTC. Translating gives CASSSFRDYNEQFF.